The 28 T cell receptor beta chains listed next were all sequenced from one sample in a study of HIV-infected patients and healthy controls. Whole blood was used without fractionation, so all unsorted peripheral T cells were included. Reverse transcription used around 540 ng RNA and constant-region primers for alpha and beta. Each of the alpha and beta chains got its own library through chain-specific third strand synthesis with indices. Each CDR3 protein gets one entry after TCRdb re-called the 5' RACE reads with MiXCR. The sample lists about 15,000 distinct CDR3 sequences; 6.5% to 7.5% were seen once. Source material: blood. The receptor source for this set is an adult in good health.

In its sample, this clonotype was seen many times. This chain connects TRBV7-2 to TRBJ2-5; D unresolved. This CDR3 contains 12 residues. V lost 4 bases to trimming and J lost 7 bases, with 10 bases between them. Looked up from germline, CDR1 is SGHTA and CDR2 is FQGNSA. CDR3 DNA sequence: TGTGCCAGCAGCTCCCCGGACCGGACCCAGTACTTC. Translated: CASSSPDRTQYF.

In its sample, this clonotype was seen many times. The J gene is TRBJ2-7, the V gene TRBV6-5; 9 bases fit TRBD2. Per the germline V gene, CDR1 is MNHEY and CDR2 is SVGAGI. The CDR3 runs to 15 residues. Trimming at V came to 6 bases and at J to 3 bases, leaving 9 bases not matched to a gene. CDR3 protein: CASSPLGGRDYEQYF. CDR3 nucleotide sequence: TGTGCCAGCAGCCCCCTCGGCGGGAGGGACTACGAGCAGTACTTC.

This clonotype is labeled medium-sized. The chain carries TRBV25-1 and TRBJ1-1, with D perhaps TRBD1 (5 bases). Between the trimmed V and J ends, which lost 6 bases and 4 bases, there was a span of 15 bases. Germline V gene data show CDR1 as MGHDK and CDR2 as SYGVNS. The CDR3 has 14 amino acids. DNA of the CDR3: TGTGCCAGCAGCCGAATCGGCAGGGTCACTGAAGCTTTCTTT. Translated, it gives CASSRIGRVTEAFF.

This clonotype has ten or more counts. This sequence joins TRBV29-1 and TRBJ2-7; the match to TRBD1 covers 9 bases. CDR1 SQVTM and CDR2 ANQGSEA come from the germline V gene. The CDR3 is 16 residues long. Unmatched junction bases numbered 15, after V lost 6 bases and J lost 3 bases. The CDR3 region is CSVALMTGGDYYEQYF. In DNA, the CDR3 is TGCAGCGTCGCCCTAATGACAGGGGGAGACTACTACGAGCAGTACTTC.

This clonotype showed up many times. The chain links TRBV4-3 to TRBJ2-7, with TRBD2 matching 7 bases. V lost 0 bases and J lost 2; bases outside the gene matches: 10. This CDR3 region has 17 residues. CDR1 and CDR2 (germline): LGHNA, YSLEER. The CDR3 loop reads CASSQDLVREYTYEQYF. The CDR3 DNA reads TGCGCCAGCAGCCAAGACCTGGTGCGGGAGTATACCTACGAGCAGTACTTC.

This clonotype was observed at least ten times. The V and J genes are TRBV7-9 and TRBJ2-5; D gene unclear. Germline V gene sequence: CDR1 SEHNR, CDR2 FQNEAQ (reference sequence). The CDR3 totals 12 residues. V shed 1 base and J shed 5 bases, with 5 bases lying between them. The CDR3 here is CASSLVVETQYF. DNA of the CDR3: TGTGCCAGCAGCTTAGTAGTCGAGACCCAGTACTTC.

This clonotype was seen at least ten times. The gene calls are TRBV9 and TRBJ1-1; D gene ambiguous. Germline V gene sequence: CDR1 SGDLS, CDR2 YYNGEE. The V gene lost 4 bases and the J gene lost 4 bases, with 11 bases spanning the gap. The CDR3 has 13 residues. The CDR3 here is CASSPPRSTEAFF. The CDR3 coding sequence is TGTGCCAGCAGCCCCCCCCGTAGCACTGAAGCTTTCTTT. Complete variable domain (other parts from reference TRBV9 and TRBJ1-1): DSGVTQTPKHLITATGQRVTLRCSPRSGDLSVYWYQQSLDQGLQFLIQYYNGEERAKGNILERFSAQQFPDLHSELNLSSLELGDSALYFCASSPPRSTEAFFGQGTRLTVV.

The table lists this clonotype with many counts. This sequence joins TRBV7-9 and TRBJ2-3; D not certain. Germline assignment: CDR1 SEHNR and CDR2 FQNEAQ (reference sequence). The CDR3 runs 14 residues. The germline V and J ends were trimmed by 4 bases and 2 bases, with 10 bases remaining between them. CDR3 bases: TGTGCCAGCAGCTCGGCTGGTTCCACAGATACGCAGTATTTT. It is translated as CASSSAGSTDTQYF.

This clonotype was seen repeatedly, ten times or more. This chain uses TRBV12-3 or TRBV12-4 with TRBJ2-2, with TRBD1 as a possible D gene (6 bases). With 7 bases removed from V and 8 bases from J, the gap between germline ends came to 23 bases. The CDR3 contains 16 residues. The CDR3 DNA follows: TGTGCCAGCAACCTAAGGGGGAGCGGTCGGGAAGGGGAGCTGTTTTTT. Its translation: CASNLRGSGREGELFF.

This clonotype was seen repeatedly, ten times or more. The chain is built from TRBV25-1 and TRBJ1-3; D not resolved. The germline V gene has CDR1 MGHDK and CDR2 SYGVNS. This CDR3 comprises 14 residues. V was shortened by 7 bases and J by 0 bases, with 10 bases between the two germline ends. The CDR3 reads CASMPGSSGNTIYF. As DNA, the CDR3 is TGTGCCAGCATGCCCGGTAGCTCTGGAAACACCATATATTTT. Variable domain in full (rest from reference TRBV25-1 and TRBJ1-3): EADIYQTPRYLVIGTGKKITLECSQTMGHDKMYWYQQDPGMELHLIHYSYGVNSTEKGDLSSESTVSRIRTEHFPLTLESARPSHTSQYLCASMPGSSGNTIYFGEGSWLTVV.

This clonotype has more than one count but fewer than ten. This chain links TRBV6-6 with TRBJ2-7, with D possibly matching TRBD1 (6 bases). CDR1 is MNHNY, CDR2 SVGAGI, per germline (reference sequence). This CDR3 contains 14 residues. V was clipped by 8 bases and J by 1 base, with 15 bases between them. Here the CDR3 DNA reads TGTGCCAGCCTCCAGGGGCGGGTTTCCTACGAGCAGTACTTC. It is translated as CASLQGRVSYEQYF.

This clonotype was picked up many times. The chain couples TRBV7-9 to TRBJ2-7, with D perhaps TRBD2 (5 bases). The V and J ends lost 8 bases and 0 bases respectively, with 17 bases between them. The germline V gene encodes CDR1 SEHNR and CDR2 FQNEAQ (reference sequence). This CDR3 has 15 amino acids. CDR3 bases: TGTGCCAGCTTCCGGACCGGGGAGAGCTCCTACGAGCAGTACTTC. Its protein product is CASFRTGESSYEQYF. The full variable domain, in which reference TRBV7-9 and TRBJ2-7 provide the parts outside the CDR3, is DTGVSQNPRHKITKRGQNVTFRCDPISEHNRLYWYRQTLGQGPEFLTYFQNEAQLEKSRLLSDRFSAERPKGSFSTLEIQRTEQGDSAMYLCASFRTGESSYEQYFGPGTRLTVT.

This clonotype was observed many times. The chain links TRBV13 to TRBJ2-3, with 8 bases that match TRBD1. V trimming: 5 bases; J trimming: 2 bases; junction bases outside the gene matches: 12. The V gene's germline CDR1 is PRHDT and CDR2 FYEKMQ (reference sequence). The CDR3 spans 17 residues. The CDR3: CASSTAGTGDVTDTQYF. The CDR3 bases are TGTGCCAGCAGCACCGCCGGGACAGGAGACGTCACAGATACGCAGTATTTT.

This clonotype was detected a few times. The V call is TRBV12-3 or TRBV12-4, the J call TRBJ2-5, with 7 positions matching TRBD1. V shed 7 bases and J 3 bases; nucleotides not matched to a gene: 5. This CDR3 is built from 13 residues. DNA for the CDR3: TGTGCCAGCATACTGGGGACAGAAGAGACCCAGTACTTC. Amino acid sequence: CASILGTEETQYF.

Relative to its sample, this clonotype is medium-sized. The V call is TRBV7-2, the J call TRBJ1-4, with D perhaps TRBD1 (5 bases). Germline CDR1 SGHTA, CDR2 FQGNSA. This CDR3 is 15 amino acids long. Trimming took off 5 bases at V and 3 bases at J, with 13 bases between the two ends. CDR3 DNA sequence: TGTGCCAGCAGCCGAAGCGGGGCCCCTAATGAAAAACTGTTTTTT. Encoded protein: CASSRSGAPNEKLFF. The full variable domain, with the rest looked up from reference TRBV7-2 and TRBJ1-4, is GAGVSQSPSNKVTEKGKDVELRCDPISGHTALYWYRQSLGQGLEFLIYFQGNSAPDKSGLPSDRFSAERTGGSVSTLTIQRTQQEDSAVYLCASSRSGAPNEKLFFGSGTQLSVL.

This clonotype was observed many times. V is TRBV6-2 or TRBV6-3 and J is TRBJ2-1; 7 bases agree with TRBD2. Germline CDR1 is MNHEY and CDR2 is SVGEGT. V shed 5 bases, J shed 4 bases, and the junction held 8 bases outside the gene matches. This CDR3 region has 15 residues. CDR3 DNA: TGTGCCAGCAGTCCTTGGCGGGGGTTATACAATGAGCAGTTCTTC. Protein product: CASSPWRGLYNEQFF.

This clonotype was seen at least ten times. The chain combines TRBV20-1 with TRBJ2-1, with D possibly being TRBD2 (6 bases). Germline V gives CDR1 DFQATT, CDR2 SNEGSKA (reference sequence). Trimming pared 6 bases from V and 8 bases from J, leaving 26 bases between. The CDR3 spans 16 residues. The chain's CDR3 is CSAIAPGTHRADEQFF. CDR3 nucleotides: TGCAGTGCCATAGCCCCCGGGACTCACCGCGCGGATGAGCAGTTCTTC.

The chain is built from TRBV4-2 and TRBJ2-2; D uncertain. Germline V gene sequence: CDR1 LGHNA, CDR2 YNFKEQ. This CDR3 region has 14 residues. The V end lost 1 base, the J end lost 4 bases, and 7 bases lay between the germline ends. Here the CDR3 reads CASSQVKSTGELFF. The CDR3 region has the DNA TGTGCCAGCAGCCAAGTCAAAAGCACCGGGGAGCTGTTTTTT.

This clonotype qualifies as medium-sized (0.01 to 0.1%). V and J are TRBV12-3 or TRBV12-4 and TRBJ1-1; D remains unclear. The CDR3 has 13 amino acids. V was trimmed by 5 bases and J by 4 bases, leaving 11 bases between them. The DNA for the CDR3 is TGTGCCAGCAGTCCCGGGGTTGCCACTGAAGCTTTCTTT. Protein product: CASSPGVATEAFF.

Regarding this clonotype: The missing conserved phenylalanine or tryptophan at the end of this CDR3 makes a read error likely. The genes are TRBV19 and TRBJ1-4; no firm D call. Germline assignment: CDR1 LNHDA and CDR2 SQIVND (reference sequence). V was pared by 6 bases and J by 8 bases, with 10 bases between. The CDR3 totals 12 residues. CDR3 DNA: TGTGCCAGTAGCACCCGCGGCGAAAAACTGTTTTTG. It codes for CASSTRGEKLFL.

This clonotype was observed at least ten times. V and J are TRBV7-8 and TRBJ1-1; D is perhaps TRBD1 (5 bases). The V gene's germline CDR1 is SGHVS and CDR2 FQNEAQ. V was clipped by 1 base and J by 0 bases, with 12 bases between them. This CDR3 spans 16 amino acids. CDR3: CASSLVGGAMNTEAFF. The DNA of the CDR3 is TGTGCCAGCAGCTTAGTCGGGGGAGCGATGAACACTGAAGCTTTCTTT. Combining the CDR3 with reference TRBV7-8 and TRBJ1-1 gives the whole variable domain GAGVSQSPRYKVAKRGQDVALRCDPISGHVSLFWYQQALGQGPEFLTYFQNEAQLDKSGLPSDRFFAERPEGSVSTLKIQRTQQEDSAVYLCASSLVGGAMNTEAFFGQGTRLTVV.

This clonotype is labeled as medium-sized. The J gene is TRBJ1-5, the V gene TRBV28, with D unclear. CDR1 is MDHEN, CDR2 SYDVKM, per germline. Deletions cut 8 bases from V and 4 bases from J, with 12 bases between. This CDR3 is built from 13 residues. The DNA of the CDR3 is TGTGCCAGCGGGATGGAAGGTAATCAGCCCCAGCATTTT. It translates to CASGMEGNQPQHF.

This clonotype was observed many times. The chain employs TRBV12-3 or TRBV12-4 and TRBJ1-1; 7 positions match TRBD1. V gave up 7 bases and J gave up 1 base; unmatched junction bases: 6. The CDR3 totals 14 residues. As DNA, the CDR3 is TGTGCCAGCACCGAGCGGGACAGGAACACTGAAGCTTTCTTT. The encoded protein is CASTERDRNTEAFF.

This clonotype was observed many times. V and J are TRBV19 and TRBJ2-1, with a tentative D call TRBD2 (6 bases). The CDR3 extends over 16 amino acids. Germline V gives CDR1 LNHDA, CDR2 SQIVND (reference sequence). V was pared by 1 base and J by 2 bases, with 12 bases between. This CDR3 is CASSIGSGPTYNEQFF. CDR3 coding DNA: TGTGCCAGTAGTATAGGAAGCGGGCCCACCTACAATGAGCAGTTCTTC.

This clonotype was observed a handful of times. CDR3 residues: CARAGGAEAFF. In DNA, the CDR3 is TGTGCCAGGGCAGGGGGGGCTGAAGCTTTCTTT. This sequence joins TRBV6-4 and TRBJ1-1; 7 bases map to TRBD1. V was clipped by 9 bases and J by 6 bases; unmatched bases: 4. The CDR3 covers 11 residues. Per germline, CDR1 MRHNA and CDR2 SNTAGT.

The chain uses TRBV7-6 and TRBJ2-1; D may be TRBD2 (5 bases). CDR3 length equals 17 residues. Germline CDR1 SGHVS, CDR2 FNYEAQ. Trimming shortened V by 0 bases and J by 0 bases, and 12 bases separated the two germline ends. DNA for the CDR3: TGTGCCAGCAGCTTAGCTCTGGCCGGGGTCTCCTACAATGAGCAGTTCTTC. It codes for CASSLALAGVSYNEQFF.

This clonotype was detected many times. This chain's CDR3 is CAWSVLTYNEQFF. The CDR3 DNA sequence: TGTGCCTGGAGTGTATTGACCTACAATGAGCAGTTCTTC. The chain combines TRBV30 with TRBJ2-1, with D unclear. Germline V gene data show CDR1 as GTSNPN and CDR2 as SVGIG (reference sequence). Trimming left V 0 bases short and J 2 bases short, with 5 bases between. CDR3 length: 13 amino acids.

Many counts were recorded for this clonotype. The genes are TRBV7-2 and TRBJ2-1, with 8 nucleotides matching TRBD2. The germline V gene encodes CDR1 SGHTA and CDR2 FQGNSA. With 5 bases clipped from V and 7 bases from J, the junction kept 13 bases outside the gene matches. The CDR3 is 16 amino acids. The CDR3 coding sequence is TGTGCCAGCAGCCCCCGTCCGGGGGGGGGAGTGAATGAGCAGTTCTTC. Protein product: CASSPRPGGGVNEQFF.